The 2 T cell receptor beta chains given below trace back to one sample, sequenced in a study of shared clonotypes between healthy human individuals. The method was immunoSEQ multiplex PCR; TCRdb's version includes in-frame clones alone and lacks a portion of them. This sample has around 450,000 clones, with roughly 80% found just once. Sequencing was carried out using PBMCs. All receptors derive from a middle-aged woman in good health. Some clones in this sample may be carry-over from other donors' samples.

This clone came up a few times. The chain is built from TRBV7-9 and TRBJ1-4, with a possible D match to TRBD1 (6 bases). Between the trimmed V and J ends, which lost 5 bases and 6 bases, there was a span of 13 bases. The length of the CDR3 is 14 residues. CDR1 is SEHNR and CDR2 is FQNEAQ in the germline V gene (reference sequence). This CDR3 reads CASSPGVVDEKLFF. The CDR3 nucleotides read TGTGCCAGCAGCCCAGGGGTCGTGGATGAAAAACTGTTTTTT.

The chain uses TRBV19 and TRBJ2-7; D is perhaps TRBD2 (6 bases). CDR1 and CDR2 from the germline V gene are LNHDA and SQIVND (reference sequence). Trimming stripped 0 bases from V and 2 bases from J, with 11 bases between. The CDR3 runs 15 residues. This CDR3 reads CASSIEGGNTYEQYF. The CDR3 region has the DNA TGTGCCAGTAGTATAGAGGGAGGAAACACCTACGAGCAGTACTTC.